One sample yielded the 6 T cell receptor beta chains listed below, sequenced in a study of T cell responses to AZD1222 COVID-19 vaccine. TCRdb's table, derived via immunoSEQ multiplex PCR, lists solely in-frame clones and lacks some. Among about 120,000 clones, approximately 86% were seen once, and the ten largest hold roughly 6.2%. The sample consisted of peripheral blood, taken on day 0 of AZD1222 vaccination. The receptors were sampled from an adult in good health.

CDR3 amino acids: CASSGEGAPLHF. For the CDR3, the DNA is TGTGCCAGCTCGGGCGAGGGAGCACCCCTCCACTTT. V and J are TRBV2 and TRBJ1-6; unclear D gene. The CDR3 runs 12 residues. V was pared by 8 bases and J by 11 bases, with 13 bases between. CDR1 and CDR2 (germline): SNHLY, FYNNEI.

This rearrangement joins TRBV24-1 to TRBJ1-5; no clear D gene. With 4 bases removed from V and 0 bases from J, the gap between germline ends came to 6 bases. CDR1 KGHDR and CDR2 SFDVKD come from the germline V gene. The CDR3 is made up of 14 amino acids. CDR3 coding DNA: TGTGCCACCAGTGACTTAGATAGCAATCAGCCCCAGCATTTT. Translated, it gives CATSDLDSNQPQHF.

About this clone: Possible read error: a much larger clone is one base away. Other nucleotide sequences in the sample specify the same CDR3. This chain links TRBV28 with TRBJ1-2; D call uncertain. The CDR3 consists of 11 residues. Germline lookup yields CDR1 MDHEN and CDR2 SYDVKM. V lost 4 bases, J lost 0 bases, and 0 bases lay in between. The DNA of the CDR3 is TGTGCCAGCAGTTCTAACTATGGCTACACCTTC. Translating gives CASSSNYGYTF.

This chain joins TRBV28 and TRBJ1-5; D possibly corresponds to TRBD1 (6 bases). CDR1 is MDHEN, CDR2 SYDVKM, per germline. The length of the CDR3 is 14 residues. V shed 0 bases and J shed 6 bases, with 9 bases lying between them. The CDR3 region has the DNA TGTGCCAGCAGTTTATGGGGCAGGGGTCAGCCCCAGCATTTT. This gives the protein CASSLWGRGQPQHF.

The chain has TRBV27 and TRBJ1-1; D is undetermined. CDR1 is MNHEY and CDR2 is SMNVEV in the germline V gene (reference sequence). The CDR3 is 13 residues long. Trimming took off 3 bases at V and 1 base at J, with 6 bases between the two ends. The CDR3 loop reads CASSFQRNTEAFF. In DNA, the CDR3 is TGTGCCAGCAGTTTCCAACGGAACACTGAAGCTTTCTTT.

This clone was counted between two and nine times. The chain employs TRBV6-5 and TRBJ1-2, with no clear D. The CDR3 runs to 14 residues. Trimming took off 2 bases at V and 1 base at J, with 8 bases between the two ends. Germline V CDR1 and CDR2: MNHEY, SVGAGI. As DNA, the CDR3 is TGTGCCAGCAGTTACGCTCAAATTAACTATGGCTACACCTTC. This gives the protein CASSYAQINYGYTF.